This entry features one T cell receptor (beta chain) sequence. Per the original methods: Estimation of nucleated cell counts was performed using reference gene primer amplification. Assay used: immunoSEQ multiplex PCR; TCRdb lists only in-frame clones, some missing. The V and J calls and clone size come from that table; D and trimming were worked out from the DNA. The sample carries some 120,000 clones, 69% recorded once. Germline loops: CDR1 SGHRS, CDR2 YFSETQ. The length of the CDR3 is 14 residues. Trimming took 0 bases from V and 5 from J; bases not matched to a gene: 4. This sample was included in a study of blood T cell repertoires in COVID-19. Across the whole study: Both acute and convalescent COVID-19 samples were obtained from the United States, Italy and Spain. In each case, the material was cDNA or gDNA derived from T cells, B-cell-depleted T cells, or PBMCs.

The J gene is TRBJ1-2, the V gene TRBV5-1; 7 nucleotides align to TRBD1. The sequenced sample consisted of peripheral blood. The receptor's source is a woman aged 70-85 years with acute or convalescent COVID-19. The CDR3 DNA follows: TGCGCCAGCAGCTTGGAGGGGACAGCTTATGGCTACACCTTC. Its translation is CASSLEGTAYGYTF.